What follows are 26 T cell receptor beta chains derived from one specimen sequenced in a study of molecular identifiers for immune sequencing clone quantification. TCRdb reprocessed the PCR reads via MiXCR and lists one record per CDR3 protein. The sample holds around 480,000 distinct CDR3 sequences, roughly a fifth seen once. The sample consisted of naive CD8+ T cells from blood, with Jurkat cell RNA spiked in. Documented subset: FACS-sorted CD8+CD4-CCR7+CD45RA+ naive T cells. These receptor sequences come from a human donor in good health. Some libraries in this study had Jurkat cell RNA spiked in.

The chain employs TRBV10-3 and TRBJ2-7; TRBD1 might be the D (5 bases). This CDR3 has 15 residues. The V gene lost 6 bases and the J gene lost 0 bases, with 15 bases spanning the gap. Per the germline V gene, CDR1 is ENHRY and CDR2 is SYGVKD. As DNA, the CDR3 is TGTGCCATCAGAGAAGGGGATGCTAGCTCCTACGAGCAGTACTTC. Its protein product is CAIREGDASSYEQYF.

A single count supports this clonotype. A much larger clone lies a single base off, so this may be a read error. This chain connects TRBV9 to TRBJ2-1, with a possible D match to TRBD2 (5 bases). Germline V gives CDR1 SGDLS, CDR2 YYNGEE. The CDR3 consists of 14 residues. The CDR3 loop reads CAGSAWERHNEQFF. CDR3 DNA: TGTGCCGGCAGCGCGTGGGAGCGGCACAATGAGCAGTTCTTC.

The table lists this clonotype with many counts. The chain recombines TRBV29-1 with TRBJ2-3; 8 bases match TRBD1. CDR1 and CDR2 (germline): SQVTM, ANQGSEA. Trimming at V came to 2 bases and at J to 3 bases, leaving 13 bases not matched to a gene. The CDR3 extends over 17 amino acids. CDR3 in DNA: TGCAGCGTTGAAAGTAGTGGGGCAGGGGGCGCAACAGATACGCAGTATTTT. Protein sequence: CSVESSGAGGATDTQYF.

There are many counts of this clonotype. The rearrangement joins TRBV5-6 to TRBJ2-5; tentative D call: TRBD1 (5 bases). V was trimmed by 2 bases and J by 2 bases, leaving 19 bases between them. The V gene's germline CDR1 is SGHDT and CDR2 YYEEEE. The CDR3 extends over 17 amino acids. The CDR3 reads CASSFTRAWDWQETQYF. CDR3 in DNA: TGTGCCAGCAGCTTCACCAGGGCATGGGATTGGCAAGAGACCCAGTACTTC. The full variable domain, with the rest looked up from reference TRBV5-6 and TRBJ2-5, is DAGVTQSPTHLIKTRGQQVTLRCSPKSGHDTVSWYQQALGQGPQFIFQYYEEEERQRGNFPDRFSGHQFPNYSSELNVNALLLGDSALYLCASSFTRAWDWQETQYFGPGTRLLVL.

This clonotype was observed a handful of times. V is TRBV11-3 and J is TRBJ2-7; TRBD1 matches 9 bases. The CDR3 runs 13 residues. The junction had 6 bases not matched to a gene; V was cut back by 5 bases and J by 7 bases. CDR1 and CDR2 from the germline V gene are SGHNT and YENEEA. The CDR3 DNA sequence: TGTGCCAGCAGCACTGGGACAGGGTTTGAGCAGTACTTC. Amino acids: CASSTGTGFEQYF. Full variable domain (remainder filled in from reference TRBV11-3 and TRBJ2-7): EAGVVQSPRYKIIEKKQPVAFWCNPISGHNTLYWYLQNLGQGPELLIRYENEEAVDDSQLPKDRFSAERLKGVDSTLKIQPAELGDSAVYLCASSTGTGFEQYFGPGTRLTVT.

This clonotype was counted between two and nine times. The rearrangement links TRBV7-2 to TRBJ2-1, with 8 nucleotides matching TRBD2. This CDR3 has 15 amino acids. The germline V gene encodes CDR1 SGHTA and CDR2 FQGNSA. V lost 6 bases and J lost 9; bases outside the gene matches: 13. The CDR3 loop reads CASRDPIGRGGEQFF. The CDR3 DNA follows: TGTGCCAGCAGGGACCCTATCGGGAGGGGAGGTGAGCAGTTCTTC.

This clonotype has more than one count but fewer than ten. The chain recombines TRBV20-1 with TRBJ2-7; 9 bases agree with TRBD1. The CDR3 sequence is 12 residues long. Germline trimming cut 5 bases from V and 4 bases from J; bases unmatched to any gene: 3. Germline lookup yields CDR1 DFQATT and CDR2 SNEGSKA (reference sequence). Here the CDR3 DNA reads TGCAGTGCTCTGGGACAGGGTTACGAGCAGTACTTC. Protein: CSALGQGYEQYF.

The V gene is TRBV27, the J gene TRBJ1-5; 8 positions match TRBD1. The CDR3 has 14 residues. CDR1 is MNHEY and CDR2 is SMNVEV in the germline V gene (reference sequence). J lost 11 bases, V lost 8 bases, and 14 bases had no gene match. The CDR3 coding sequence is TGTGCCAGCTCGCACGGGACAGGACAACTTACCCAGCATTTT. Translating it yields CASSHGTGQLTQHF.

This clonotype was counted ten times or more. The J gene is TRBJ2-2, the V gene TRBV12-5, with a tentative D call TRBD1 (5 bases). This CDR3 comprises 15 residues. Trimming took 7 bases from V and 1 from J, leaving 13 bases between them. Germline V lookup: CDR1 LGHNT, CDR2 FRNRAP. CDR3 coding DNA: TGTGCTAGTGCCGCCCTTACAGGGAACACCGGGGAGCTGTTTTTT. Its translation: CASAALTGNTGELFF.

The V gene is TRBV18, the J gene TRBJ2-1; D uncertain. V shed 1 base and J shed 0 bases, with 7 bases lying between them. Germline assignment: CDR1 KGHSH and CDR2 LQKENI. The CDR3 has 15 residues. CDR3 bases: TGTGCCAGCTCACCACTGGGCAGCTCCTACAATGAGCAGTTCTTC. Its translation: CASSPLGSSYNEQFF.

Concerning this clonotype itself: A much larger clone is a single base away; this may be a read error. The chain combines TRBV25-1 with TRBJ2-5; a possible D gene is TRBD2 (5 bases). V was clipped by 5 bases and J by 2 bases, with 21 bases between them. This CDR3 region has 17 residues. Germline lookup yields CDR1 MGHDK and CDR2 SYGVNS. CDR3: CASSNGETKTLQETQYF. The CDR3 bases are TGTGCCAGCAGTAACGGGGAAACCAAGACCTTACAAGAGACCCAGTACTTC.

This clonotype was recorded many times. The CDR3 protein is CASSIDAYSGNTIYF. The CDR3 DNA follows: TGTGCCAGTAGTATCGACGCTTACTCTGGAAACACCATATATTTT. The chain carries TRBV19 and TRBJ1-3; D remains ambiguous. This CDR3 has 15 amino acids. The V gene's germline CDR1 is LNHDA and CDR2 SQIVND (reference sequence). Trimming cost V 3 bases and J 0 bases, with 9 bases left between them.

The sample holds one count of this clonotype. This sequence may be a read error, since a much larger clone differs from it by one base. This is likely a read error, given that the CDR3 carries no conserved phenylalanine or tryptophan at its end. This chain joins TRBV4-3 and TRBJ1-2; D is possibly TRBD1 (6 bases). V shed 1 base and J shed 5 bases, with 14 bases lying between them. This CDR3 spans 15 amino acids. The germline V gene encodes CDR1 LGHNA and CDR2 YSLEER. In nucleotides, the CDR3 is TGCGCCAGCAGCCAAGCCGTGCGGGGGGCTTATGGCTACACCATC. This gives the protein CASSQAVRGAYGYTI.

This clonotype was seen more than once but under ten times. The chain employs TRBV7-2 and TRBJ2-7; D is uncertain. Per germline, CDR1 SGHTA and CDR2 FQGNSA. The CDR3 contains 14 residues. The V gene lost 3 bases and the J gene lost 2 bases, with 11 bases spanning the gap. The CDR3 region has the DNA TGTGCCAGCAGCTTTGGCTACAGCCCCTACGAGCAGTACTTC. It codes for CASSFGYSPYEQYF. The entire variable domain, with the rest obtained from reference TRBV7-2 and TRBJ2-7, is as follows: GAGVSQSPSNKVTEKGKDVELRCDPISGHTALYWYRQSLGQGLEFLIYFQGNSAPDKSGLPSDRFSAERTGGSVSTLTIQRTQQEDSAVYLCASSFGYSPYEQYFGPGTRLTVT.

The table lists this clonotype with a few counts. The chain uses TRBV7-9 and TRBJ1-3; D is uncertain. The germline gives CDR1 SEHNR, CDR2 FQNEAQ (reference sequence). The CDR3 covers 14 residues. Trimming shortened V by 3 bases and J by 4 bases, and 10 bases separated the two germline ends. CDR3 amino acids: CASSFPGRGNTIYF. The CDR3 region has the DNA TGTGCCAGCAGCTTCCCGGGCCGAGGAAACACCATATATTTT.

With respect to this clonotype: This may arise from a read error, as a much more abundant clone is one base away. V is TRBV27 and J is TRBJ2-3; 11 nucleotides line up with TRBD2. The trim removed 5 bases at V and 5 bases at J, leaving 21 bases unmatched. CDR1 MNHEY and CDR2 SMNVEV come from the germline V gene (reference sequence). The CDR3 runs 20 residues. For the CDR3, the DNA is TGTGCCAGCAGTCCCCCAATGTCTCCCCTAGCGGGAGGTCATGTAGATACGCAGTATTTT. This codes for CASSPPMSPLAGGHVDTQYF.

This clonotype was found many times. Sequence at one end of the junction differs from germline and may be a read error. This chain joins TRBV5-1 and TRBJ2-1; 7 bases match TRBD2. Germline V gene sequence: CDR1 SGHRS, CDR2 YFSETQ. This CDR3 contains 14 residues. The CDR3 spells CASSLRGGRNGQFF. The CDR3 DNA is TGCGCCAGCAGCTTGCGGGGAGGGCGCAATGGGCAGTTCTTC.

The CDR3 DNA sequence: TGCAGTGCTAGAGTTTTGGGGGAGGTAGGAAATGAGCAGTTCTTC. Translating it yields CSARVLGEVGNEQFF. The chain couples TRBV20-1 to TRBJ2-1; TRBD2 might be the D (6 bases). This CDR3 has 15 residues. Trimming stripped 1 base from V and 7 bases from J, with 17 bases between. Germline CDR1 and CDR2: DFQATT and SNEGSKA (reference sequence).

This clonotype has only a few counts. This sequence joins TRBV7-9 and TRBJ1-1; D unclear. CDR1 is SEHNR, CDR2 FQNEAQ, per germline (reference sequence). The V gene lost 2 bases and the J gene lost 3 bases, with 13 bases spanning the gap. The CDR3 is made up of 15 amino acids. CDR3 coding DNA: TGTGCCAGCAGCTTACACATAGGGCTTGACACTGAAGCTTTCTTT. It codes for CASSLHIGLDTEAFF.

The sample holds a few counts of this clonotype. The chain couples TRBV11-1 to TRBJ2-7, with 9 bases that match TRBD2. The V gene's germline CDR1 is SGHAT and CDR2 FQDESV (reference sequence). J gave up 5 bases and V 6 bases, and 11 bases lay outside the gene matches. CDR3 size: 15 residues. CDR3 loop: CASSPLVSGRHEQYF. In nucleotides, the CDR3 is TGTGCCAGCAGTCCCCTGGTGAGCGGGAGGCACGAGCAGTACTTC.

This clonotype has only a few counts. The chain links TRBV29-1 to TRBJ2-7, with a tentative D call TRBD2 (6 bases). Germline V lookup: CDR1 SQVTM, CDR2 ANQGSEA. Trimming stripped 2 bases from V and 1 base from J, with 12 bases between. This CDR3 has 14 amino acids. The DNA of the CDR3 is TGCAGCGTTGAAATTCTTGGGAGGTCCTACGAGCAGTACTTC. It specifies CSVEILGRSYEQYF.

The rearrangement uses TRBV25-1 and TRBJ1-3, with 9 bases lining up with TRBD1. V lost 1 base and J lost 0; bases outside the gene matches: 1. Per the germline V gene, CDR1 is MGHDK and CDR2 is SYGVNS. This CDR3 contains 16 residues. The CDR3 DNA follows: TGTGCCAGCAGTGAATGGGGACAGGGCTCTGGAAACACCATATATTTT. Translation: CASSEWGQGSGNTIYF.

In its sample, this clonotype was seen many times. The chain's CDR3 is CASSHGTYYTEAFF. The CDR3 DNA follows: TGTGCCAGCAGCCACGGGACATATTACACTGAAGCTTTCTTT. V and J are TRBV7-9 and TRBJ1-1; perhaps TRBD1 as D (6 bases). V lost 5 bases to trimming and J lost 3 bases, with 13 bases between them. The CDR3 has 14 amino acids. Per the germline V gene, CDR1 is SEHNR and CDR2 is FQNEAQ (reference sequence).

The rearrangement uses TRBV11-2 and TRBJ1-1, with 7 bases lining up with TRBD1. This CDR3 comprises 15 residues. CDR1 is SGHAT, CDR2 FQNNGV, per germline. The V gene end was trimmed by 1 base and the J gene end by 7 bases; junction bases not matched to a gene: 9. CDR3 DNA: TGTGCCAGCAGCTTAGGCAGGGGACAGCTTATTGAAGCTTTCTTT. Translation gives CASSLGRGQLIEAFF.

This clonotype was detected many times. The chain joins TRBV5-1 to TRBJ1-2; possibly TRBD1 for D (5 bases). Germline loops: CDR1 SGHRS, CDR2 YFSETQ. The CDR3 has 15 residues. V shed 5 bases and J shed 5 bases, with 19 bases lying between them. This CDR3 is CASSSFTGEIYGYTF. Written as DNA, the CDR3 is TGCGCCAGCAGTTCTTTCACAGGAGAAATTTATGGCTACACCTTC.

The sample holds many counts of this clonotype. The chain has TRBV12-3 or TRBV12-4 and TRBJ1-1; tentatively, D is TRBD1 (6 bases). V was clipped by 8 bases and J by 0 bases, with 10 bases between them. The CDR3 has 13 residues. CDR3 bases: TGTGCCAGCGTGGACAGTATGAACACTGAAGCTTTCTTT. This gives the protein CASVDSMNTEAFF.